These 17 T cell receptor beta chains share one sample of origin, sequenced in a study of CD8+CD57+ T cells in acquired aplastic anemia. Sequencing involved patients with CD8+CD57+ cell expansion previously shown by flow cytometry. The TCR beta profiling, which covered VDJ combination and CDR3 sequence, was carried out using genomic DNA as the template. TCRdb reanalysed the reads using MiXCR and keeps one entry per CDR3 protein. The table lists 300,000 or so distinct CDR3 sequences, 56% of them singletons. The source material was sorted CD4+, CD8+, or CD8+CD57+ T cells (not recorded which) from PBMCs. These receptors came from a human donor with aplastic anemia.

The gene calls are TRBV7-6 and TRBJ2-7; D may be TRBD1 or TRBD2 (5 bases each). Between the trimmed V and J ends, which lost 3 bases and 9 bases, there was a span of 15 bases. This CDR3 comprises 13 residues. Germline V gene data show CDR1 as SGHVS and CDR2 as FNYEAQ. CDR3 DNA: TGTGCCAGCAGCTTGCAGGGAAAGGGACGGCAGTACTTC. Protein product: CASSLQGKGRQYF.

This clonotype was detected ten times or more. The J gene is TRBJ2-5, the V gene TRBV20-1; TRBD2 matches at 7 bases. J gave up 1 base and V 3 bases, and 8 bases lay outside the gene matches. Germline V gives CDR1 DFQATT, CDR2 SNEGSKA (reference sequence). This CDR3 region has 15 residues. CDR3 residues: CSARPRTRTQETQYF. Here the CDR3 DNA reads TGCAGTGCTAGGCCTCGGACTAGGACCCAAGAGACCCAGTACTTC.

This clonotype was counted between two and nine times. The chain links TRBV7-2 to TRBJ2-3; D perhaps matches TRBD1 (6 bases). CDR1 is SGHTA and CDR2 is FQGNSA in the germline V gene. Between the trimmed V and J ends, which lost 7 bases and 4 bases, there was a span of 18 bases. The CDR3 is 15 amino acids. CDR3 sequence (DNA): TGTGCCAGCAACCCACGTAGGACAGAGGCAGATACGCAGTATTTT. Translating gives CASNPRRTEADTQYF.

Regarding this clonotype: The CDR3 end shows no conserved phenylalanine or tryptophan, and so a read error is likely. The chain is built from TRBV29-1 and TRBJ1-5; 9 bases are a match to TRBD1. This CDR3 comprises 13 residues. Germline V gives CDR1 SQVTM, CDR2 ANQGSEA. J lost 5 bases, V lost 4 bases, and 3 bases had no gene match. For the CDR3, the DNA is TGCAGCGTTGGGACAGGGGAGCATCAGCCCCAGCATCTT. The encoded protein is CSVGTGEHQPQHL.

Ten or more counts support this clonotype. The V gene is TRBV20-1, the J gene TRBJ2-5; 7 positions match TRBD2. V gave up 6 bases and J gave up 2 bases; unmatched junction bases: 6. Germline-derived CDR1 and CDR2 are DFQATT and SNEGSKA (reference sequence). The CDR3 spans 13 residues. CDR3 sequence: CSAEGLDQETQYF. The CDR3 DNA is TGCAGTGCCGAAGGACTAGATCAAGAGACCCAGTACTTC.

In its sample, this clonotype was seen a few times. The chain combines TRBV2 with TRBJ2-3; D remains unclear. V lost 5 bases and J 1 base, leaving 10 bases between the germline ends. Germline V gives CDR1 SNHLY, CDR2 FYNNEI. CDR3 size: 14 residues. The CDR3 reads CASSQSVGTDTQYF. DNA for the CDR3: TGTGCCAGCAGTCAGTCGGTGGGCACAGATACGCAGTATTTT.

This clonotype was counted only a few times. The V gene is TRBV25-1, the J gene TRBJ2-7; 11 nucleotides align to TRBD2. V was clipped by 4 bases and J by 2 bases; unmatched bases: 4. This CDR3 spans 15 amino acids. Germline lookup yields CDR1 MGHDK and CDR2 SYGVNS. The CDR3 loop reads CASSAGTSGTYEQYF. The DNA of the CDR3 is TGTGCCAGCAGTGCGGGGACTAGCGGCACCTACGAGCAGTACTTC.

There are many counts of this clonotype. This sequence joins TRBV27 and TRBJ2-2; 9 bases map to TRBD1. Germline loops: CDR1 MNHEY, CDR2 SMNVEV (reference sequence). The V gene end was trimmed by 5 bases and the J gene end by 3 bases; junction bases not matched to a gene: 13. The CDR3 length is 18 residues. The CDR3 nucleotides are TGTGCCAGCAGTCCAACGTACCGGGACAGGGTTGACACCGGGGAGCTGTTTTTT. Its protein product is CASSPTYRDRVDTGELFF.

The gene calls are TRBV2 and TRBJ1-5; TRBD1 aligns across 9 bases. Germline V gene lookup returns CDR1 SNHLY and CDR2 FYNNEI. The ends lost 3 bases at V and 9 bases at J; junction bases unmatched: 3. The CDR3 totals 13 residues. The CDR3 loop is CASSDGTGRPQHF. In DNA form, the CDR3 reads TGTGCCAGCAGTGATGGGACAGGGAGGCCCCAGCATTTT. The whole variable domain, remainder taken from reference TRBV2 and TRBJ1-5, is EPEVTQTPSHQVTQMGQEVILRCVPISNHLYFYWYRQILGQKVEFLVSFYNNEISEKSEIFDDQFSVERPDGSNFTLKIRSTKLEDSAMYFCASSDGTGRPQHFGDGTRLSIL.

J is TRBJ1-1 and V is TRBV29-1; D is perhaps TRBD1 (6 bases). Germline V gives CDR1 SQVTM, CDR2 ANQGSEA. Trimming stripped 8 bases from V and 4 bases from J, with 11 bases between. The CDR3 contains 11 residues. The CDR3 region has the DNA TGCAGCTTCCAAGGGGGCACTGAAGCTTTCTTT. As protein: CSFQGGTEAFF.

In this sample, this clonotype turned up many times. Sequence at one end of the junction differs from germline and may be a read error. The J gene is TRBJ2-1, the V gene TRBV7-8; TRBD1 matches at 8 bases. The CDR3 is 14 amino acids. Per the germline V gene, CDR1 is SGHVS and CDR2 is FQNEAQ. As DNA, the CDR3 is TGTGCCAGCAGCTTAGGGGCAGGGGGCCGGGGGAGAATCTTC. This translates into CASSLGAGGRGRIF.

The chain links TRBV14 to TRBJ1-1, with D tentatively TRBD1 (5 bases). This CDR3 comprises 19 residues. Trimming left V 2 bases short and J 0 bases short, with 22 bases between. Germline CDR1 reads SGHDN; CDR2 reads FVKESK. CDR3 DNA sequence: TGTGCCAGCAGCCAATCATTTAGGACTAGCGGGGGGGTGAACACTGAAGCTTTCTTT. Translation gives CASSQSFRTSGGVNTEAFF.

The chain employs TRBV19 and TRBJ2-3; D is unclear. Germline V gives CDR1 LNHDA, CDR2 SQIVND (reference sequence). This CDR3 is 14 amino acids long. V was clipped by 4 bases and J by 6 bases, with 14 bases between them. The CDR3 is CASSTQSAQDTQYF. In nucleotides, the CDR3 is TGTGCCAGTAGTACTCAGAGTGCCCAGGATACGCAGTATTTT.

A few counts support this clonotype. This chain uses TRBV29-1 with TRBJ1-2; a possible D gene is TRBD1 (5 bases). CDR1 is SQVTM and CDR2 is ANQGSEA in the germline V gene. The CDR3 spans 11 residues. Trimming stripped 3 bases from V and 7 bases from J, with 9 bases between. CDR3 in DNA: TGCAGCGTTGAGGCAGGGACTGGCTACACCTTC. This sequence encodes CSVEAGTGYTF.

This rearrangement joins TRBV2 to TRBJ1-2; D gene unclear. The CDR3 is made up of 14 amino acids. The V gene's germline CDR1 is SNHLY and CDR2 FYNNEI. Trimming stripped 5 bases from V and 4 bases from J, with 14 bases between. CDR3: CASSTYSRLYGYTF. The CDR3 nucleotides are TGTGCCAGCAGTACTTACAGCCGACTCTATGGCTACACCTTC.

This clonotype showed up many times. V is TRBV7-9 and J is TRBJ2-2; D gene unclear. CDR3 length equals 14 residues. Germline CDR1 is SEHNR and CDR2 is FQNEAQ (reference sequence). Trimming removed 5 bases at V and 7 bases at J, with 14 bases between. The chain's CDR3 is CASSQDGTRGELFF. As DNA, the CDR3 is TGTGCCAGCAGCCAGGACGGAACACGCGGGGAGCTGTTTTTT.

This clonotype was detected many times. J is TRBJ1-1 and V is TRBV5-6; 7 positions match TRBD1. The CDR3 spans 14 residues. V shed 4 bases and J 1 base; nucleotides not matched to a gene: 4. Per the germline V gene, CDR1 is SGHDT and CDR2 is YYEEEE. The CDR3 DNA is TGTGCCAGCAGCCCGGGACAGAGGAACACTGAAGCTTTCTTT. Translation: CASSPGQRNTEAFF.